This TCR beta chain was profiled in a study of blood T cell repertoires in COVID-19. Study details: Collection of acute and convalescent COVID-19 samples took place in the United States, Italy and Spain. T cells, B-cell-depleted T cells, or PBMCs provided the cDNA or gDNA that served as material.

The J segment lost 6 bases and the V segment lost 6 bases, leaving 8 bases of the junction unmatched. Germline CDR1 and CDR2: MGHDK and SYGVNS. The CDR3 loop spans 15 amino acids. Original analysis: It was from reference gene primer amplification that nucleated cell counts were estimated. Sequencing used immunoSEQ multiplex PCR; TCRdb keeps in-frame clones, though not all of them. The DNA gave D and trimming, while V, J and clone size come from that table. Of about 110,000 clones in the sample, 88% are singletons; the top ten hold approximately 6.8%. V and J are TRBV25-1 and TRBJ1-6; 7 bases match TRBD1. Input material: peripheral blood. The receptor comes from a man in his fifties or sixties with active or convalescent COVID-19. CDR3 nucleotide sequence: TGTGCCAGCAGCAGCCTCGGGACAGTTAATTCACCCCTCCACTTT. Its protein product is CASSSLGTVNSPLHF.